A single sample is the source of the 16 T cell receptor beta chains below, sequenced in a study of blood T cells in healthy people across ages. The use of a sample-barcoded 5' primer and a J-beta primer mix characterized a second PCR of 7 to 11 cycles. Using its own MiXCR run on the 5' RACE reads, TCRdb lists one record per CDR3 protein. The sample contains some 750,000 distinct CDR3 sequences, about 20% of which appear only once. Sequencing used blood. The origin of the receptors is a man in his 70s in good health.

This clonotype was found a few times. The CDR3 region has the DNA TGTGCCAGCAGCCCCCTTTCCGACTGGGGTTCAGATACGCAGTATTTT. It specifies CASSPLSDWGSDTQYF. The chain links TRBV3-1 to TRBJ2-3; D gene uncertain. The CDR3 is 16 residues long. The germline CDR1 and CDR2 sequences are LGHDT and YNNKEL (reference sequence). Trimming left V 4 bases short and J 4 bases short, with 18 bases between.

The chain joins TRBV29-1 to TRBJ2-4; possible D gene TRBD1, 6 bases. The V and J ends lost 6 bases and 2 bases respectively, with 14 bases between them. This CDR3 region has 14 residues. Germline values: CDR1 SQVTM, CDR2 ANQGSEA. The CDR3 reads CSVSTGSTKNIQYF. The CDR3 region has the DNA TGCAGCGTATCGACAGGATCGACCAAAAACATTCAGTACTTC. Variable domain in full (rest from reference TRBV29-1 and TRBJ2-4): SAVISQKPSRDICQRGTSLTIQCQVDSQVTMMFWYRQQPGQSLTLIATANQGSEATYESGFVIDKFPISRPNLTFSTLTVSNMSPEDSSIYLCSVSTGSTKNIQYFGAGTRLSVL.

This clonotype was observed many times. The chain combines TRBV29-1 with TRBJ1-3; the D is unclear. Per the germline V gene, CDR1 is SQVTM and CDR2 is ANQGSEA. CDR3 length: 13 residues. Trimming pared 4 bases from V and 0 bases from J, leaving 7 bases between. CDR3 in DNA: TGCAGCGTTGGTGCGAGCTCTGGAAACACCATATATTTT. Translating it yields CSVGASSGNTIYF.

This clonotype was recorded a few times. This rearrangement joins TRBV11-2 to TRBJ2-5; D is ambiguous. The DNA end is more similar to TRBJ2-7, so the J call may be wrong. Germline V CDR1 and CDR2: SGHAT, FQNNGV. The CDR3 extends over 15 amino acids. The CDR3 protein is CASSLAKGSMYEQYF. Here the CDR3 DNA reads TGTGCCAGCAGCTTAGCTAAGGGAAGCATGTACGAGCAGTACTTC.

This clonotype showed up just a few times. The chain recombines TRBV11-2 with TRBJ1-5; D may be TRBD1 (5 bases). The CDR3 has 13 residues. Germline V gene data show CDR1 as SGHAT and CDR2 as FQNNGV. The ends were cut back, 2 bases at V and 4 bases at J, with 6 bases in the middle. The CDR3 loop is CASSLRQNQPQHF. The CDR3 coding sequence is TGTGCCAGCAGCTTAAGACAGAATCAGCCCCAGCATTTT.

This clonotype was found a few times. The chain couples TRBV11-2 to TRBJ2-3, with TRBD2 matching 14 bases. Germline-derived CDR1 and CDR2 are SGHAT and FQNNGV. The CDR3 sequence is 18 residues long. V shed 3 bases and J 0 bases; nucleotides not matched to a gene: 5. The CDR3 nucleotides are TGTGCCAGCAGCTTCCGCGGGACTAGCGGGAGTAGCACAGATACGCAGTATTTT. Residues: CASSFRGTSGSSTDTQYF.

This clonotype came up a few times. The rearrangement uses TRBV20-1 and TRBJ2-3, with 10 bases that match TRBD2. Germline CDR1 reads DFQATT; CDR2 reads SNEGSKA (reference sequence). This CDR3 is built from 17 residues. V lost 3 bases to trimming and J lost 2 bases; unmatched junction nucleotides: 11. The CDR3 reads CSASPLLAGAFTDTQYF. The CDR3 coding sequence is TGCAGTGCTAGTCCCCTCCTAGCGGGGGCTTTCACAGATACGCAGTATTTT.

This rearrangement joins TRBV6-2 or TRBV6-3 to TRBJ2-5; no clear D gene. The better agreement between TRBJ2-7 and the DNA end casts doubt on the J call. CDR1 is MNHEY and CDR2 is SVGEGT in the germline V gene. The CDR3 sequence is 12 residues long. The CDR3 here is CASSYGQHEQYV. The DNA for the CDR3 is TGTGCCAGCAGTTACGGGCAGCACGAGCAGTACGTC.

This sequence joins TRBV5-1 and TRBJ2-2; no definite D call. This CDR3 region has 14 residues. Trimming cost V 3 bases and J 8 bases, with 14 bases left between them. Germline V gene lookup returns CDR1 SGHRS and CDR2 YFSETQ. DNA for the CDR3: TGCGCCAGCAGCTGGGATGACCGGAAAGGGGAGCTGTTTTTT. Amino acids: CASSWDDRKGELFF.

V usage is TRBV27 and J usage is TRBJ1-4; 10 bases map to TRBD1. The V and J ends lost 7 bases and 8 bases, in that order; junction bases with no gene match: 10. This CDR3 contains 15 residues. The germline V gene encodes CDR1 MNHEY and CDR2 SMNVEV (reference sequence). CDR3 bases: TGTGCCAGCAACAGTGACAGGGGGCGTAGAGAAAAACTGTTTTTT. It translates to CASNSDRGRREKLFF. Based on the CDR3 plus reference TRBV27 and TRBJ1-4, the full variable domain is EAQVTQNPRYLITVTGKKLTVTCSQNMNHEYMSWYRQDPGLGLRQIYYSMNVEVTDKGDVPEGYKVSRKEKRNFPLILESPSPNQTSLYFCASNSDRGRREKLFFGSGTQLSVL.

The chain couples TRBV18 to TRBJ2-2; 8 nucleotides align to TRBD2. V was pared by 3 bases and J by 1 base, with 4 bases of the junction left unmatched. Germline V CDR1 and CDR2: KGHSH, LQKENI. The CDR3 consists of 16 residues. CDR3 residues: CASSPSGSGNTGELFF. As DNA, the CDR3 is TGTGCCAGCTCACCGAGCGGGAGTGGGAACACCGGGGAGCTGTTTTTT.

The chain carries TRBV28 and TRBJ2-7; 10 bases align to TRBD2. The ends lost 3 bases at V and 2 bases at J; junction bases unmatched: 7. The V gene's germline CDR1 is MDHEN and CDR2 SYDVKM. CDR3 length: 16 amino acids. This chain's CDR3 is CASSFIAGGSPYEQYF. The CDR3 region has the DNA TGTGCCAGCAGTTTCATAGCGGGAGGTTCGCCCTACGAGCAGTACTTC.

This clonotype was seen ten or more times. This CDR3 reads CSARDNRDGYTF. In DNA form, the CDR3 reads TGCAGTGCTAGAGATAACAGGGACGGCTACACCTTC. This chain connects TRBV20-1 to TRBJ1-2; D is possibly TRBD1 (6 bases). Germline V gives CDR1 DFQATT, CDR2 SNEGSKA (reference sequence). The V end was cut by 0 bases, the J end by 8 bases, with 10 bases between. The CDR3 sequence is 12 residues long.

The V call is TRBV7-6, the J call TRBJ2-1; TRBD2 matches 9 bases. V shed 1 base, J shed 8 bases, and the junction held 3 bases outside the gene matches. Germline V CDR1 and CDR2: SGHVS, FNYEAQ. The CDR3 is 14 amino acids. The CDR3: CASSLDGGRDEQFF. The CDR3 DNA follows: TGTGCCAGCAGCTTAGATGGCGGGAGGGATGAGCAGTTCTTC.

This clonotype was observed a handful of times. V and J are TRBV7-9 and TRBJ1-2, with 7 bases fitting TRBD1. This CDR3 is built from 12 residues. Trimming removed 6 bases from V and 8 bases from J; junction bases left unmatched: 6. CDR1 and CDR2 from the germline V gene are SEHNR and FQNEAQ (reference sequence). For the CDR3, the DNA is TGTGCCAGCAGATCGACAGGGAGGGGCTACACCTTC. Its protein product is CASRSTGRGYTF.

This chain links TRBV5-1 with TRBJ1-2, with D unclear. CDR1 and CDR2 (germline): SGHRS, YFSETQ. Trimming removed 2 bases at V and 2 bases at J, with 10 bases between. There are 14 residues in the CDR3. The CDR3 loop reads CASSFSGGNYGYTF. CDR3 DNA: TGCGCCAGCAGCTTCAGTGGAGGGAACTATGGCTACACCTTC.